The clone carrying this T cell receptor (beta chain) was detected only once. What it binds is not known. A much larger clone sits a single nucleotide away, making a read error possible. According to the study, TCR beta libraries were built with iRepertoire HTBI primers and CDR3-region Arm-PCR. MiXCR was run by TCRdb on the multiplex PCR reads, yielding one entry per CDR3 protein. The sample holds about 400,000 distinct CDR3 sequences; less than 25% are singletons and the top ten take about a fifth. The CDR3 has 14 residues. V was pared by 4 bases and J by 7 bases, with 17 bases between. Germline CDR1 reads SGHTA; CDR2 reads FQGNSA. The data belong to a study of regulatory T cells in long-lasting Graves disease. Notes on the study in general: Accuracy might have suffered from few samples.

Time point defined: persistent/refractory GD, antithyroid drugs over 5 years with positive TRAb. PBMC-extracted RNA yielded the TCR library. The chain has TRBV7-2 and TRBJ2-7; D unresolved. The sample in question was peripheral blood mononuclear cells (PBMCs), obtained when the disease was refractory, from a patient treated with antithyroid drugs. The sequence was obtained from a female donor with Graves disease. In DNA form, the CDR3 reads TGTGCCAGCAGCTATCTCGGGCCCCTGGAGGAGCAGTACTTC. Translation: CASSYLGPLEEQYF.